This TCR beta chain was documented in a study of early T cells in non-severe SARS-CoV-2 infection. Study as a whole: Sequenced bulk RNA came from whole blood that was unsorted, and chains were unpaired.

V shed 0 bases, J shed 7 bases, and the junction held 5 bases outside the gene matches. This CDR3 is 15 amino acids long. CDR1 and CDR2 from the germline V gene are LGHDT and YNNKEL (reference sequence). A single record per CDR3 protein comes from TCRdb applying MiXCR to the 5' RACE reads. The sample comprises roughly 28,000 distinct CDR3 sequences, 5.8% of which are singletons, and around 5.2% rests with the top ten. The chain has TRBV3-1 and TRBJ1-5, with 8 bases fitting TRBD1. This TCR came from an adult who was a healthcare worker with PCR-confirmed SARS-CoV-2 infection or an uninfected control (not recorded which). Sequenced: whole blood. The CDR3 coding sequence is TGTGCCAGCAGCCAAGATGCAGGGGGCGAGCAGCCCCAGCATTTT. It yields the protein CASSQDAGGEQPQHF.